This T cell receptor (beta chain) was recovered during a study of beta chain features in type 1 diabetes. The study, taken as a whole, reports: Patients with type 1 diabetes carried fewer insertions and had more deletions at their VDJ junctions. Relative to healthy donors, patients appeared to have naive, central memory and Treg TCRB repertoires that were more similar. Moderate but significant shortening of TCRB CDR3s was recorded in all four CD4+ subsets from Type 1 diabetes patients.

This clone was recorded a few times. Antigen unknown. The germline gene is not matched at one end of the junction; a read error may be the cause. The CDR3 runs to 14 residues. Germline V gene sequence: CDR1 SEHNR, CDR2 FQNEAQ (reference sequence). The isolated RNA, all of it, was reverse transcribed, so expressed TCRB transcripts were what got sequenced. Using immunoSEQ multiplex PCR, the repertoire was profiled, and TCRdb retains in-frame clones only, with some absent. Found here are 240,000 or so clones, over 11% of them singletons; the top ten hold roughly 0.019%. The sample taken for sequencing was naive CD4+ T cells from blood. This chain joins TRBV7-9 and TRBJ2-5, with D hard to call. This receptor was identified in a man aged 25-45 years with type 1 diabetes. The DNA for the CDR3 is TGTGCCAGCAGGTTAGGGTTGTCGGAAGAGACCCAGTACTTC. Translation gives CASRLGLSEETQYF.